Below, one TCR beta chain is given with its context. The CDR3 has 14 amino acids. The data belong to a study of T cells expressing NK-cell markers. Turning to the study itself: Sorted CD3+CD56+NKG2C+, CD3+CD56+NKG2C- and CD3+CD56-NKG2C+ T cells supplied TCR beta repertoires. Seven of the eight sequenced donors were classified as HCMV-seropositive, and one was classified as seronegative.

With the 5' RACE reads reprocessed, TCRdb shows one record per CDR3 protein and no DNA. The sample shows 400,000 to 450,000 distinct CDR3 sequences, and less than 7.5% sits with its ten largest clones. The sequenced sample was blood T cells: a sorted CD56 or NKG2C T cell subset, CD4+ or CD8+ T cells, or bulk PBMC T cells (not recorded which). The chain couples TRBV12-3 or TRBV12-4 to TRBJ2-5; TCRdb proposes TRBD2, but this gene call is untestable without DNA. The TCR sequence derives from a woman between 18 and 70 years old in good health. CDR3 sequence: CASSFGGVGETQYF.